This is a list of T cell receptor beta chains from one sample in a study of blood T cells in healthy people across ages. TCRdb ran MiXCR on the 5' RACE reads and lists one entry per CDR3 protein. The sample has 1 million to 1.2 million distinct CDR3 sequences, more than 30% seen once. Sample: blood. These receptors all come from a young man in good health. CDR3s include the opening cysteine and the closing phenylalanine or tryptophan. The D gene is left open where the match is weak. Only some rows state a clone size, as once, few, many or a class for expanded clones.

j_call: TRBJ1-1
v_call: TRBV6-2/TRBV6-3
clone_size: -
d_call: -
cdr3_nt: TGTGCCAGCAGTTACTATACGATCGGGACGTCCGCGGGTGGGGATGCTTTCTTT
cdr3_aa: CASSYYTIGTSAGGDAFF

j_call: TRBJ1-2
v_call: TRBV10-3
clone_size: -
d_call: -
cdr3_nt: TGTGCCATCAGTGACCGGACTACCAACGGGAATGGCTACACCTTC
cdr3_aa: CAISDRTTNGNGYTF

j_call: TRBJ1-5
v_call: TRBV16
clone_size: -
d_call: -
cdr3_nt: TGTGCCAGCAGCCAATCAGTCAATCAGCCCCAGCATTTT
cdr3_aa: CASSQSVNQPQHF

j_call: TRBJ1-1
v_call: TRBV6-5
clone_size: many
d_call: -
cdr3_nt: TGTGCCAGCAGACGCGTAAGCGGGAACACTGAAGCTTTCTTT
cdr3_aa: CASRRVSGNTEAFF

j_call: TRBJ2-3
v_call: TRBV15
clone_size: -
d_call: -
cdr3_nt: TGTGCCACCAGCAGAGATCAGTCCCTTCTAGAGAGCACAGATACGCAGTATTTT
cdr3_aa: CATSRDQSLLESTDTQYF

j_call: TRBJ2-1
v_call: TRBV20-1
clone_size: -
d_call: -
cdr3_nt: TGCAGTGCTAGTGCCGAGACGGGGTTCTTC
cdr3_aa: CSASAETGFF

j_call: TRBJ1-6
v_call: TRBV4-1
clone_size: -
d_call: -
cdr3_nt: TGCGCCAGCAGCCAAGGACGTCAGTACGCGAATAATTCACCCCTCCACTTT
cdr3_aa: CASSQGRQYANNSPLHF

j_call: TRBJ1-1
v_call: TRBV12-3/TRBV12-4
clone_size: many
d_call: TRBD1
cdr3_nt: TGTGCCAGCAGCTTAGGGACAGCGAACACTGAAGCTTTCTTT
cdr3_aa: CASSLGTANTEAFF

j_call: TRBJ1-6
v_call: TRBV20-1
clone_size: -
d_call: -
cdr3_nt: TGCAGTGCCGGGGCGGACAGTTTTAATTCACCCCTCCACTTT
cdr3_aa: CSAGADSFNSPLHF

j_call: TRBJ2-3
v_call: TRBV10-3
clone_size: few
d_call: -
cdr3_nt: TGTGCCATCAGTGAGGTTCCAGGGGCCAGGTATACGCAGTATTTT
cdr3_aa: CAISEVPGARYTQYF

j_call: TRBJ2-7
v_call: TRBV6-5
clone_size: many
d_call: -
cdr3_nt: TGTGCCAGCAGTTACCGGACCTCCTACGAGCAGTACTTC
cdr3_aa: CASSYRTSYEQYF

j_call: TRBJ1-4
v_call: TRBV20-1
clone_size: -
d_call: -
cdr3_nt: TGCAGTGCAAGACCGACTGGGTCGGGAAAACTGTTTTTT
cdr3_aa: CSARPTGSGKLFF

j_call: TRBJ2-5
v_call: TRBV4-3
clone_size: -
d_call: -
cdr3_nt: TGCGCCAGCAACCAAGCTATAGGGGAAATGGAGACCCAGTACTTC
cdr3_aa: CASNQAIGEMETQYF

j_call: TRBJ1-2
v_call: TRBV5-1
clone_size: -
d_call: -
cdr3_nt: TGCGCCAGCAGCTTGTTGTTTTCAGGGAATGGCTACACCTTC
cdr3_aa: CASSLLFSGNGYTF

j_call: TRBJ2-5
v_call: TRBV6-5
clone_size: -
d_call: -
cdr3_nt: TGTGCCACCTTAAGGGAGAAGACCCAGTACTTC
cdr3_aa: CATLREKTQYF

j_call: TRBJ2-5
v_call: TRBV7-3
clone_size: -
d_call: -
cdr3_nt: TGTGCCAGCAGCTTAATAGGCGGGGCCAACCAAGAGACCCAGTACTTC
cdr3_aa: CASSLIGGANQETQYF

j_call: TRBJ1-2
v_call: TRBV21-1
clone_size: few
d_call: -
cdr3_nt: TGTGCCAGCAGCAAGTTATGTCAGATTGTCTATGGCTACACCTTC
cdr3_aa: CASSKLCQIVYGYTF

j_call: TRBJ2-3
v_call: TRBV7-2
clone_size: few
d_call: TRBD1
cdr3_nt: TGTGCCAGCACCCGACAGGGGGTCCGCACAGATACGCAGTATTTT
cdr3_aa: CASTRQGVRTDTQYF

j_call: TRBJ2-7
v_call: TRBV2
clone_size: few
d_call: -
cdr3_nt: TGTGCCAGCAGTGAAGCGAGGGGGAGATTCGAGCAGTACTTC
cdr3_aa: CASSEARGRFEQYF

j_call: TRBJ1-1
v_call: TRBV2
clone_size: -
d_call: -
cdr3_nt: TGTGCCAGCAGAGTGGGTGAAGGTGAAGCTTTCTTT
cdr3_aa: CASRVGEGEAFF

j_call: TRBJ1-2
v_call: TRBV7-2
clone_size: few
d_call: TRBD1
cdr3_nt: TGTGCCAGCAGCCAATTGAGGGACAGGGGTGCGGGCTACACCTTC
cdr3_aa: CASSQLRDRGAGYTF

j_call: TRBJ2-1
v_call: TRBV20-1
clone_size: -
d_call: TRBD2
cdr3_nt: TGCAGTGCTAGAGATCGTAGCGGGGTCTCCTACAATGAGCAGTTCTTC
cdr3_aa: CSARDRSGVSYNEQFF

j_call: TRBJ2-3
v_call: TRBV20-1
clone_size: -
d_call: TRBD2
cdr3_nt: TGCAGTGCTCTCCGGGGGGGCCGGGCAGATACGCAGTATTTT
cdr3_aa: CSALRGGRADTQYF

j_call: TRBJ2-5
v_call: TRBV12-5
clone_size: few
d_call: TRBD2
cdr3_nt: TGTGCTAGTGGTTTCGGGGGGGGAAAGACCCAGTACTTC
cdr3_aa: CASGFGGGKTQYF

j_call: TRBJ1-6
v_call: TRBV20-1
clone_size: -
d_call: -
cdr3_nt: TGCAGTGCTAGGGACCCCGGCGGGGGTGATTCACCCCTCCACTTT
cdr3_aa: CSARDPGGGDSPLHF

j_call: TRBJ2-7
v_call: TRBV28
clone_size: -
d_call: TRBD1
cdr3_nt: TGTGCCAGCAGTCCACTGGGACAGTCGAGACAGCCGCGAGCGGAGCAGTACTTC
cdr3_aa: CASSPLGQSRQPRAEQYF

j_call: TRBJ2-3
v_call: TRBV18
clone_size: -
d_call: -
cdr3_nt: TGTGCCGGAGCTCCGAGTGCAGATACGCAGTATTTT
cdr3_aa: CAGAPSADTQYF

j_call: TRBJ2-3
v_call: TRBV5-1
clone_size: few
d_call: TRBD1
cdr3_nt: TGCGCCAGCAGCAAGGACAGGGGAGTCTCCACAGATACGCAGTATTTT
cdr3_aa: CASSKDRGVSTDTQYF

j_call: TRBJ1-5
v_call: TRBV12-3/TRBV12-4
clone_size: few
d_call: -
cdr3_nt: TGTGCCAGCAGCCTAGGGGCCCAGGAAGGGGGACGAAAGCCCCAGCATTTT
cdr3_aa: CASSLGAQEGGRKPQHF

j_call: TRBJ1-2
v_call: TRBV6-2/TRBV6-3
clone_size: -
d_call: -
cdr3_nt: TGTGCCAGCAGTGACTCGCCAGGGGATGGCTACACCTTC
cdr3_aa: CASSDSPGDGYTF

j_call: TRBJ2-1
v_call: TRBV12-3/TRBV12-4
clone_size: few
d_call: -
cdr3_nt: TGTGCCAGCAGTTTGCGGCAGGGCCCCTACAATGAGCAGTTCTTC
cdr3_aa: CASSLRQGPYNEQFF

j_call: TRBJ2-1
v_call: TRBV4-2
clone_size: once
d_call: -
cdr3_nt: TGTGCCAGCAGCCAAGAAAAGTACGAGGAGACCCAGTTCTTC
cdr3_aa: CASSQEKYEETQFF

j_call: TRBJ1-3
v_call: TRBV18
clone_size: -
d_call: -
cdr3_nt: TGTGCCAGCTCACCACAAGTCCCGCCTGGAAACACCATATATTTT
cdr3_aa: CASSPQVPPGNTIYF

j_call: TRBJ1-2
v_call: TRBV25-1
clone_size: -
d_call: TRBD1
cdr3_nt: TGTGCCAGCAGTGAATATGGGACAGGGAGAGGAGGCTACACCTTC
cdr3_aa: CASSEYGTGRGGYTF

j_call: TRBJ2-3
v_call: TRBV6-6
clone_size: -
d_call: -
cdr3_nt: TGTGCCAGCGGGGACGCGCAGTATTTT
cdr3_aa: CASGDAQYF

j_call: TRBJ1-2
v_call: TRBV20-1
clone_size: -
d_call: -
cdr3_nt: TGCAGTGCTAGAAGGCAGGGCCTTACCTCCTATGGCTACACCTTC
cdr3_aa: CSARRQGLTSYGYTF

j_call: TRBJ2-3
v_call: TRBV5-1
clone_size: -
d_call: -
cdr3_nt: TGCGCCAGCAGCTTGACGGATGGCACAGATATGCAGTATTTT
cdr3_aa: CASSLTDGTDMQYF

j_call: TRBJ1-5
v_call: TRBV6-6
clone_size: few
d_call: -
cdr3_nt: TGTGCCAGCAGTCCGGGACCCCCTGGCGTACAGCCCCAGCATTTT
cdr3_aa: CASSPGPPGVQPQHF

j_call: TRBJ2-7
v_call: TRBV4-2
clone_size: few
d_call: -
cdr3_nt: TGTGCCAGCAGCCAAGCTACGGGCGGTTCCTACGAGCAGTACTTC
cdr3_aa: CASSQATGGSYEQYF

j_call: TRBJ1-4
v_call: TRBV27
clone_size: once
d_call: -
cdr3_nt: TGTGCCAGCCGCCCCCCAACTAATGAAAAACTGTTTTTT
cdr3_aa: CASRPPTNEKLFF

j_call: TRBJ2-1
v_call: TRBV6-5
clone_size: -
d_call: TRBD2
cdr3_nt: TGTGCCACCGGGAGGGCTGACGAGCAGTTCTTC
cdr3_aa: CATGRADEQFF

j_call: TRBJ2-1
v_call: TRBV5-1
clone_size: -
d_call: -
cdr3_nt: TGCGCCAGCACCCTCGGGGAGCTGGTTGGTGTTGAGCAGTTCTTC
cdr3_aa: CASTLGELVGVEQFF

j_call: TRBJ2-3
v_call: TRBV13
clone_size: many
d_call: TRBD2
cdr3_nt: TGTGCCAGCAGCCAGACTAGCGGGGGCACAGATACGCAGTATTTT
cdr3_aa: CASSQTSGGTDTQYF

j_call: TRBJ1-2
v_call: TRBV12-3/TRBV12-4
clone_size: -
d_call: -
cdr3_nt: TGTGCCAGCAGTTTACGGGAGGAGACGGTCACGCTCTACACCTTC
cdr3_aa: CASSLREETVTLYTF

j_call: TRBJ1-2
v_call: TRBV4-1
clone_size: -
d_call: -
cdr3_nt: TGCGCCAGCAGCTCCCCGGGTGGGGGGCGAGGCTACACCTTC
cdr3_aa: CASSSPGGGRGYTF

j_call: TRBJ1-1
v_call: TRBV6-6
clone_size: -
d_call: -
cdr3_nt: TGTGCCAGCAGTTACTCGCGGGTGAAGGCTTTCTTT
cdr3_aa: CASSYSRVKAFF

j_call: TRBJ2-3
v_call: TRBV7-2
clone_size: -
d_call: TRBD2
cdr3_nt: TGTGCCAGCAGCTTAGTAGCGGGGGGGGCCACAGATACGCAGTATTTT
cdr3_aa: CASSLVAGGATDTQYF

j_call: TRBJ2-7
v_call: TRBV7-9
clone_size: -
d_call: TRBD2
cdr3_nt: TGTGCCAGCAGGCCCGGGACTACCTCCTACGAGCAGTACTTC
cdr3_aa: CASRPGTTSYEQYF

j_call: TRBJ2-1
v_call: TRBV29-1
clone_size: many
d_call: -
cdr3_nt: TGCAGCGTTGAAGGTACAGCCAGGGCCTACAATGAGCAGTTCTTC
cdr3_aa: CSVEGTARAYNEQFF

j_call: TRBJ2-2
v_call: TRBV11-2
clone_size: -
d_call: -
cdr3_nt: TGTGCCAGCAGATCCGCTGAGATAGCGTTCACCGGGGAGCTGTTTTTT
cdr3_aa: CASRSAEIAFTGELFF

j_call: TRBJ2-7
v_call: TRBV12-3/TRBV12-4
clone_size: few
d_call: -
cdr3_nt: TGTGCCAGCAGTTTGCGTGGGAACTACGAGCAGTACTTC
cdr3_aa: CASSLRGNYEQYF

j_call: TRBJ2-5
v_call: TRBV4-2
clone_size: -
d_call: TRBD2
cdr3_nt: TGTGCCAGCAGCCACCTCACCGGGACTAGGAGCGAGACCCAGTACTTC
cdr3_aa: CASSHLTGTRSETQYF

j_call: TRBJ1-4
v_call: TRBV19
clone_size: -
d_call: TRBD1
cdr3_nt: TGTGCCAGTAGTATATCCGGGACAGTTAATGAAAAACTGTTTTTT
cdr3_aa: CASSISGTVNEKLFF

j_call: TRBJ2-5
v_call: TRBV5-4
clone_size: -
d_call: TRBD2
cdr3_nt: TGTGCCAGCAGTTTCGGGACTAGCGGAAGAAATGAGCAGTACTTC
cdr3_aa: CASSFGTSGRNEQYF

j_call: TRBJ2-1
v_call: TRBV7-2
clone_size: few
d_call: TRBD1
cdr3_nt: TGTGCCAGCAGGGACAGGGGGGGGTCCTACAATGAGCAGTTCTTC
cdr3_aa: CASRDRGGSYNEQFF

j_call: TRBJ2-3
v_call: TRBV9
clone_size: few
d_call: -
cdr3_nt: TGTGCCAGCAGCGTAGCCGGGCGGGGCACAGATACGCAGTATTTT
cdr3_aa: CASSVAGRGTDTQYF